Listed below are T cell receptor beta chains from one sample, sequenced in a study of T cell responses to AZD1222 COVID-19 vaccine. Profiling relied on immunoSEQ multiplex PCR, and the TCRdb table lists in-frame clones only, not all of them. The sample has more than 110,000 clones, about 92% seen once. This sample comprised peripheral blood, obtained 28 days after the second AZD1222 dose. These receptors all stem from an adult who received the AZD1222 COVID-19 vaccine. CDR3s include the opening cysteine and the closing phenylalanine or tryptophan. A D gene is named only where the DNA matches it firmly. A clone size is listed for some rows: how often the clone was seen (once, few, many), or a class if it is expanded.

size | D | J | V | DNA | CDR3
NA | NA | TRBJ2-7 | TRBV5-1 | TGCGCCAGCAGCTGGTTACAGGGAACCTACGAGCAGTACTTC | CASSWLQGTYEQYF
NA | NA | TRBJ1-3 | TRBV4-3 | TGCGCCAGCAGCCAAGCTGGGTCCGGAAACACCATATATTTT | CASSQAGSGNTIYF
NA | TRBD2 | TRBJ2-1 | TRBV24-1 | TGTGCCACCGGGACTAGCGGTTACAATGAGCAGTTCTTC | CATGTSGYNEQFF
NA | NA | TRBJ1-2 | TRBV28 | TGTGCCAGCAGTTCCCAATCCTATGGCTACACCTTC | CASSSQSYGYTF
NA | NA | TRBJ2-1 | TRBV6-5 | TGTGCCAGCAGTTCTGGGCCCACGCGAGCCACCCACTTCTTC | CASSSGPTRATHFF
NA | NA | TRBJ2-7 | TRBV4-3 | TGCGCCAGCAGCCCATGGACGACAAACTACGAGCAGTACTTC | CASSPWTTNYEQYF
NA | TRBD2 | TRBJ2-5 | TRBV5-6 | TGTGCCAGCAGATTTCTAGCGGGGCAAGAGACCCAGTACTTC | CASRFLAGQETQYF
NA | TRBD1 | TRBJ1-2 | TRBV5-4 | TGTGCCAGCAGTTATACAGGGGGCGACTATGGCTACACCTTC | CASSYTGGDYGYTF
NA | NA | TRBJ1-2 | TRBV28 | TGTGCCAGCAGTTTTCTGCGTCTTGCGCGTGCCTATGGCTACACCTTC | CASSFLRLARAYGYTF
NA | NA | TRBJ2-1 | TRBV30 | TGTGCCGCGACGCGAATAGGCAATGAGCAGTTCTTC | CAATRIGNEQFF
NA | NA | TRBJ2-1 | TRBV7-6 | TGTGCCAGCAGCTTGACGGACGGCTACAATGAGCAGTTCTTC | CASSLTDGYNEQFF
NA | NA | TRBJ1-3 | TRBV30 | TGTGCCTGGAGTGGGACTGCTGGAAACACCATATATTTT | CAWSGTAGNTIYF
NA | TRBD1 | TRBJ2-1 | TRBV2 | TGTGCCAGCAGCGGGACAGGGGGTCTCTATGAGCAGTTCTTC | CASSGTGGLYEQFF
NA | TRBD2 | TRBJ2-3 | TRBV7-6 | TGTGCCAGCAGCTTAAGCGGGAGGGGGAGGACAGATACGCAGTATTTT | CASSLSGRGRTDTQYF
NA | NA | TRBJ2-2 | TRBV6-5 | TGTGCCAGCAGTTTAGCGAGCACCGGGGAGCTGTTTTTT | CASSLASTGELFF
NA | NA | TRBJ1-6 | TRBV15 | TGTGCCACCACCCAAAAGGGAGGGGGCTATAATTCACCCCTCCACTTT | CATTQKGGGYNSPLHF
NA | NA | TRBJ1-5 | TRBV6-2/TRBV6-3 | TGTGCCAGCAGTTTGGGACCCGCCCGTCCATCGAGCAATCAGCCCCAGCATTTT | CASSLGPARPSSNQPQHF
NA | TRBD1 | TRBJ1-5 | TRBV6-2/TRBV6-3 | TGTGCCAGCAGCCCGACAGGGGATTTTGGCAATCAGCCCCAGCATTTT | CASSPTGDFGNQPQHF
once | NA | TRBJ2-1 | TRBV7-2 | TGTGCCAGCAGCTCGCCCACCAGTCTACCCTACAATGAGCAGTTCTTC | CASSSPTSLPYNEQFF
NA | TRBD1 | TRBJ1-4 | TRBV29-1 | TGCAGCGCCTACCCGGGGACAGGTCTCAATGAAAAACTGTTTTTT | CSAYPGTGLNEKLFF
NA | TRBD2 | TRBJ2-1 | TRBV7-9 | TGTGCCAGCAGCGTCGGGGCTAGCGGGAGTCTATACAATGAGCAGTTCTTC | CASSVGASGSLYNEQFF
NA | NA | TRBJ1-2 | TRBV28 | TGTGCCAGCAGTTATGGGAGGGCGTATGGCTACACCTTC | CASSYGRAYGYTF
NA | NA | TRBJ2-5 | TRBV23-1 | TGCGCCAGCAGTCAATCATCCGCCAGGGAGCTTCAAGAGACCCAGTACTTC | CASSQSSARELQETQYF
NA | TRBD1 | TRBJ1-6 | TRBV27 | TGTGCCAGCAGTGTCCGGGACAGCTATAATTCACCCCTCCACTTT | CASSVRDSYNSPLHF
NA | NA | TRBJ2-1 | TRBV5-4 | TGTGCCAGCAGCTCTGGTAGGGGGTCCCCCAATGAGCAGTTCTTC | CASSSGRGSPNEQFF
NA | NA | TRBJ2-7 | TRBV28 | TGTGCCAGCAGGGTAAGCCCCGCCGACTCCTACGAGCAGTACTTC | CASRVSPADSYEQYF